The present T cell receptor (beta chain) was sequenced within a study of early T cells in non-severe SARS-CoV-2 infection. Study outcomes and limitations: The VDJdb matching leaned toward anti-spike CD8 responses and overlooked private and CD4 specificities.

This clonotype was detected many times. As yet, its antigen is unknown. TCRdb recomputed calls from the 5' RACE reads with MiXCR, one row per CDR3 protein. Altogether about 33,000 distinct CDR3 sequences are present, about 7% being singletons, with the ten largest covering just over 4%. The germline V and J ends were trimmed by 5 bases and 0 bases, with 16 bases remaining between them. The CDR3 loop spans 16 amino acids. Per the germline V gene, CDR1 is MNHEY and CDR2 is SVGEGT. This clonotype originated in an adult who was a healthcare worker with PCR-confirmed SARS-CoV-2 infection or an uninfected control (not recorded which). The source material was whole blood. The chain has TRBV6-2 or TRBV6-3 and TRBJ1-1; D may be TRBD1 (6 bases). CDR3 residues: CASSKLRDTMNTEAFF. In DNA form, the CDR3 reads TGTGCCAGCAGTAAGCTCCGGGACACTATGAACACTGAAGCTTTCTTT.